The 15 T cell receptor beta chains given below trace back to one sample, sequenced in a study of T-cell memory formation after mild COVID-19 (TCRdb year 2021). The protocol used for the library was 5' RACE. Sequencing instrument: Illumina NovaSeq 6000. TCRdb reran the public reads through fastp at Q25 and MiXCR, keeping productive beta chains. CDR3 protein sequences are deduplicated, and each keeps its most common genes and DNA. This sample lists tens of thousands of distinct CDR3 sequences; about 23% were detected once. Jointly, the top ten make up around 45% of the sample. The sequenced sample consisted of PBMCs or a T cell subset sorted from them (not recorded which). These receptors originate from a man between 18 and 35 years old who had mild COVID-19 (a few samples of this study predate the infection). The sample titles of this study are shuffled in the database, so cell type and time point are left out; the donor was told from shared clones.

The chain employs TRBV7-8 and TRBJ2-1, with 9 bases that match TRBD2. CDR3 length equals 13 residues. Germline V lookup: CDR1 SGHVS, CDR2 FQNEAQ. Trimming cost V 5 bases and J 9 bases; bases outside gene matches: 5. The CDR3 loop reads CASSPGTSTEQFF. DNA for the CDR3: TGTGCCAGCAGCCCAGGGACTAGCACTGAGCAGTTCTTC. The full variable domain, its missing parts supplied by reference TRBV7-8 and TRBJ2-1, is GAGVSQSPRYKVAKRGQDVALRCDPISGHVSLFWYQQALGQGPEFLTYFQNEAQLDKSGLPSDRFFAERPEGSVSTLKIQRTQQEDSAVYLCASSPGTSTEQFFGPGTRLTVL.

The sample holds many counts of this clonotype. V gene TRBV19 combines with J gene TRBJ2-1; 9 bases align to TRBD1. Germline-derived CDR1 and CDR2 are LNHDA and SQIVND (reference sequence). Germline trimming cut 6 bases from V and 6 bases from J; bases unmatched to any gene: 9. The CDR3 is made up of 15 amino acids. The CDR3 sequence is CASRPGDRDSNEQFF. The CDR3 nucleotides are TGTGCCAGTAGGCCCGGGGACAGGGATTCCAATGAGCAGTTCTTC.

The sample holds a few counts of this clonotype. This chain links TRBV4-1 with TRBJ2-3; D is uncertain. Germline CDR1 reads MGHRA; CDR2 reads YSYEKL. This CDR3 region has 13 residues. Trimming left V 8 bases short and J 7 bases short, with 16 bases between. CDR3 sequence reads: CASGPDGSNTQYF. As DNA, the CDR3 is TGCGCCAGCGGGCCGGACGGTTCTAATACGCAGTATTTT.

The genes are TRBV16 and TRBJ2-7; 7 bases are a match to TRBD1. The germline CDR1 and CDR2 sequences are KGHSY and FQNENV. This CDR3 comprises 14 residues. The ends lost 4 bases at V and 0 bases at J; junction bases unmatched: 3. The DNA of the CDR3 is TGTGCCAGCAGCCCTTCAGGGGGCTCCTACGAGCAGTACTTC. Encoded protein: CASSPSGGSYEQYF.

This rearrangement joins TRBV2 to TRBJ2-1; D unresolved. Trimming took off 6 bases at V and 0 bases at J, with 12 bases between the two ends. Germline V lookup: CDR1 SNHLY, CDR2 FYNNEI. The length of the CDR3 is 15 residues. CDR3 loop: CASSNSWSSYNEQFF. As DNA, the CDR3 is TGTGCCAGCAGCAACTCTTGGAGCTCCTACAATGAGCAGTTCTTC.

The rearrangement uses TRBV19 and TRBJ1-6; possibly TRBD1 for D (6 bases). CDR3 length: 15 amino acids. V dropped 5 bases and J dropped 8 bases, with 16 bases sitting between them. From germline, CDR1 is LNHDA and CDR2 SQIVND (reference sequence). CDR3 region: CASSGTGSRDSPLHF. CDR3 DNA: TGTGCCAGTAGTGGTACAGGGTCTCGGGATTCACCCCTCCACTTT.

This clonotype was found a few times. CDR3 protein: CASRVRAGRGEQYF. CDR3 DNA sequence: TGCGCCAGCAGGGTCCGGGCCGGCCGGGGCGAGCAGTACTTC. The chain has TRBV5-1 and TRBJ2-7, with D tentatively TRBD2 (5 bases). V lost 5 bases and J 6 bases, leaving 18 bases between the germline ends. This CDR3 contains 14 residues. Germline CDR1 reads SGHRS; CDR2 reads YFSETQ.

This clonotype was detected only a few times. The chain combines TRBV27 with TRBJ2-2, with D hard to call. Trimming pared 5 bases from V and 4 bases from J, leaving 8 bases between. Germline-derived CDR1 and CDR2 are MNHEY and SMNVEV (reference sequence). This CDR3 region has 13 residues. CDR3: CASSPKSTGELFF. In DNA, the CDR3 is TGTGCCAGCAGTCCTAAAAGCACCGGGGAGCTGTTTTTT.

The chain employs TRBV7-9 and TRBJ1-1; D gene ambiguous. The V end was cut by 5 bases, the J end by 3 bases, with 13 bases between. The germline V gene encodes CDR1 SEHNR and CDR2 FQNEAQ (reference sequence). The CDR3 has 14 amino acids. Here the CDR3 DNA reads TGTGCCAGCAGCCCACCCTTTACTTACACTGAAGCTTTCTTT. Encoded protein: CASSPPFTYTEAFF. Full variable domain (remainder filled in from reference TRBV7-9 and TRBJ1-1): DTGVSQNPRHKITKRGQNVTFRCDPISEHNRLYWYRQTLGQGPEFLTYFQNEAQLEKSRLLSDRFSAERPKGSFSTLEIQRTEQGDSAMYLCASSPPFTYTEAFFGQGTRLTVV.

This clonotype was detected only a few times. The rearrangement uses TRBV6-6 and TRBJ2-7, with 7 bases matching TRBD2. This CDR3 region has 15 residues. J gave up 5 bases and V 5 bases, and 12 bases lay outside the gene matches. Germline CDR1 is MNHNY and CDR2 is SVGAGI (reference sequence). CDR3 protein: CASSNRDYRANEQYV. The CDR3 DNA reads TGTGCCAGCAGTAACCGGGACTACCGGGCGAACGAGCAGTACGTC.

The genes are TRBV5-1 and TRBJ2-1; no definite D call. V lost 1 base and J lost 0, with 8 bases in between. Per the germline V gene, CDR1 is SGHRS and CDR2 is YFSETQ. This CDR3 comprises 15 residues. The CDR3 DNA follows: TGCGCCAGCAGCTTGCGGGTGAGCTCCTACAATGAGCAGTTCTTC. Its protein product is CASSLRVSSYNEQFF.

The chain couples TRBV15 to TRBJ1-5; tentative D call: TRBD1 (6 bases). Germline CDR1 reads LNHNV; CDR2 reads YYDKDF (reference sequence). Trimming cost V 3 bases and J 3 bases, with 12 bases left between them. There are 15 residues in the CDR3. CDR3 sequence (DNA): TGTGCCACCAGCAGCCGAGGGGGGTTCAATCAGCCCCAGCATTTT. Translated, it gives CATSSRGGFNQPQHF.

This chain joins TRBV29-1 and TRBJ1-1; TRBD1 might be the D (6 bases). The germline V gene has CDR1 SQVTM and CDR2 ANQGSEA. This CDR3 has 13 amino acids. The V gene lost 6 bases and the J gene lost 1 base, with 12 bases spanning the gap. The CDR3 protein is CSVVDRPNTEAFF. The DNA for the CDR3 is TGCAGCGTCGTAGACAGGCCGAACACTGAAGCTTTCTTT.

The genes are TRBV20-1 and TRBJ2-1; the D gene could be TRBD1 or TRBD2 (5 bases each). There are 13 residues in the CDR3. Per germline, CDR1 DFQATT and CDR2 SNEGSKA (reference sequence). The germline V and J ends were trimmed by 2 bases and 5 bases, with 10 bases remaining between them. The CDR3 DNA is TGCAGTGCTAGACCCCGGGGCCACAATGAGCAGTTCTTC. Its translation is CSARPRGHNEQFF.

This clonotype was detected a few times. This sequence joins TRBV12-3 or TRBV12-4 and TRBJ1-6, with 11 bases fitting TRBD1. Trimming cost V 4 bases and J 9 bases; bases outside gene matches: 8. This CDR3 contains 16 residues. CDR3 sequence reads: CASSYGTGGIFSPLHF. The DNA for the CDR3 is TGTGCCAGCAGTTACGGGACAGGGGGAATCTTTTCACCCCTCCACTTT.